The rows below give T cell receptor beta chains drawn from one sample of a study of blood T cell repertoires in COVID-19. TCRdb's table, derived via immunoSEQ multiplex PCR, lists solely in-frame clones and lacks some. Of 150,000 or so clones listed, 65% to 90% are singletons. The sequenced material came from peripheral blood. All receptors derive from a man between 60 and 75 years old with acute or convalescent COVID-19. CDR3s include the opening cysteine and the closing phenylalanine or tryptophan. Fields, in order: V gene, clone size, CDR3 length, J gene, D gene, CDR3 DNA, CDR3 protein. D genes are given only for firm matches. Clone size is not always given. Where it is, it says once, few, many or a class for expanded clones.

TRBV7-9	NA	18	TRBJ2-5	NA	TGTGCCAGCAGCTTAGCCGAGTTCCGGGACAATAGTCAAGAGACCCAGTACTTC	CASSLAEFRDNSQETQYF
TRBV11-2	NA	15	TRBJ2-2	TRBD2	TGTGCCAGCAGGGATAGCGGGAGGGCCCCCGGGGAGCTGTTTTTT	CASRDSGRAPGELFF
TRBV6-5	NA	13	TRBJ1-6	NA	TGTGCCAGCAAAGTCTCCTCACTAATACCCCTCCACTTT	CASKVSSLIPLHF
TRBV7-9	once	15	TRBJ1-6	TRBD1	TGTGCCAGCAGCCTATTTGGACAGGGGGGATCACCCCTCCACTTT	CASSLFGQGGSPLHF
TRBV5-6	NA	14	TRBJ1-6	NA	TGTGCCAGCAGCTCCTACAGTGCTAATTCACCCCTCCACTTT	CASSSYSANSPLHF
TRBV6-5	NA	13	TRBJ2-5	NA	TGTGCCAGCACCATGACGGGGTGGGAGACCCAGTACTTC	CASTMTGWETQYF
TRBV5-1	once	14	TRBJ2-2	NA	TGCGCCAGCAGCGCCTTTCTTGCGACCGGGGAGCTGTTTTTT	CASSAFLATGELFF
TRBV30	NA	15	TRBJ1-1	TRBD1	TGTGCCTGGTCAATGACAGGGACCTTTAACACTGAAGCTTTCTTT	CAWSMTGTFNTEAFF
TRBV11-2	NA	15	TRBJ2-6	TRBD1	TGTGCCAGCAGCCCGGACAGGGCCGGGGCCAACGTCCTGACTTTC	CASSPDRAGANVLTF
TRBV5-1	NA	14	TRBJ1-1	NA	TGCGCCAGCAGCTCCCAGACCCTAGACACTGAAGCTTTCTTT	CASSSQTLDTEAFF
TRBV30	NA	13	TRBJ1-5	TRBD1	TGTGCCTGGAGCCACCAGGGGGGTAGGCCCCAGCATTTT	CAWSHQGGRPQHF
TRBV30	NA	15	TRBJ2-3	TRBD2	TGTGCCTGGACCCCCTGGGGCGGGAGTACAGATACGCAGTATTTT	CAWTPWGGSTDTQYF
TRBV5-8	NA	12	TRBJ2-1	NA	TGTGCCAGCAGCGCAGACTATGGTGAGCAGTTCTTC	CASSADYGEQFF
TRBV27	once	16	TRBJ2-3	TRBD2	TGTGCCAGCAGTTCCGCTAGCGGGAGAGGGGGGCTTGCGCAGTATTTT	CASSSASGRGGLAQYF
TRBV5-1	once	14	TRBJ1-5	TRBD1	TGCGCCAGCAGCCAGGGACAGCCCAATCAGCCCCAGCATTTT	CASSQGQPNQPQHF
TRBV30	few	13	TRBJ1-1	NA	TGTGCCTGGAACAGTCTCCGGCAAGCAGAAGCTTTCTTT	CAWNSLRQAEAFF
TRBV13	NA	15	TRBJ2-2	TRBD2	TGTGCCAGCAGTGGTTGGCGGGAGGGCACCGGGGAGCTGTTTTTT	CASSGWREGTGELFF
TRBV5-1	NA	18	TRBJ2-1	NA	TGCGCCAGCAGCTTAGCGGTTTTGTCGGGACACTCCTACAATGAGCAGTTCTTC	CASSLAVLSGHSYNEQFF
TRBV7-2	few	14	TRBJ1-1	NA	TGTGCCAGCAGCTTAGCAGGGGCGAACACTGAAGCTTTCTTT	CASSLAGANTEAFF
TRBV7-9	NA	15	TRBJ1-4	NA	TGTGCCAGCAGCCCCCCACGAGGGAGGGGTGAAAAACTGTTTTTT	CASSPPRGRGEKLFF
TRBV15	NA	16	TRBJ2-3	TRBD2	TGTGCCACCCAAAAAAAGGCGGGAGGGCCCACAGATACGCAGTATTTT	CATQKKAGGPTDTQYF
TRBV5-6	NA	13	TRBJ2-5	NA	TGTGCCAGCAGCTTTTCCAACCAAGAGACCCAGTACTTC	CASSFSNQETQYF
TRBV5-8	NA	13	TRBJ1-2	NA	TGTGCCAGCAGCTCGCGGTCAGTCTATGGCTACACCTTC	CASSSRSVYGYTF
TRBV3-1/TRBV3-2	NA	15	TRBJ1-1	TRBD1	TGTGCCAGCAGCCCAGGGACAGGGATGAACACTGAAGCTTTCTTT	CASSPGTGMNTEAFF
TRBV7-3	NA	15	TRBJ1-1	NA	TGTGCCAGCAGCTCCCTTGGGACACCGAACACTGAAGCTTTCTTT	CASSSLGTPNTEAFF
TRBV4-2	few	16	TRBJ2-2	NA	TGTGCCAGCAGCCAAGAATCGGGAAGGGTTACCGGGGAGCTGTTTTTT	CASSQESGRVTGELFF
TRBV4-2	once	17	TRBJ2-1	TRBD2	TGTGCCAGCAGCCAAGAGGGACTAGCGGGTATCTTAAATGAGCAGTTCTTC	CASSQEGLAGILNEQFF
TRBV6-5	once	15	TRBJ1-4	TRBD1	TGTGCCAGCACAGAGGGGGCAGCAACTAATGAAAAACTGTTTTTT	CASTEGAATNEKLFF
TRBV5-5	NA	15	TRBJ1-5	TRBD1	TGTGCCAGCAGCGGAGGACAGGGGGACAATCAGCCCCAGCATTTT	CASSGGQGDNQPQHF
TRBV2	NA	14	TRBJ1-4	TRBD1	TGTGCCAGCAGTGGGGACAGCAAGGATGAAAAACTGTTTTTT	CASSGDSKDEKLFF
TRBV15	once	17	TRBJ2-7	NA	TGTGCCACCAGGGCGGGGTGGGCTGGCGGGAACACCTACGAGCAGTACTTC	CATRAGWAGGNTYEQYF
TRBV7-2	NA	14	TRBJ1-1	TRBD1	TGTGCCAGCAGCTTGGACAGGGCGAGTACTGAAGCTTTCTTT	CASSLDRASTEAFF
TRBV18	few	15	TRBJ2-7	TRBD1	TGTGCCAGCTCACCCTCGATACAGGGGTTGAGCGAGCAGTACTTC	CASSPSIQGLSEQYF
TRBV10-3	NA	16	TRBJ2-3	NA	TGTGCCATCAGTGAACAGGGCCTGACGTTGCCAGATACGCAGTATTTT	CAISEQGLTLPDTQYF
TRBV7-9	NA	14	TRBJ1-1	TRBD1	TGTGCCAGCAGCTTGGACAGGCGGAACACTGAAGCTTTCTTT	CASSLDRRNTEAFF
TRBV19	once	12	TRBJ1-2	NA	TGTGCCAGTAGTATAGCCCCGGATGGCTACACCTTC	CASSIAPDGYTF
TRBV5-1	once	18	TRBJ1-2	TRBD1	TGCGCCAGCAGCTCTGGCTCGCGGCCGGGACAGGGCGCCTATGGCTACACCTTC	CASSSGSRPGQGAYGYTF
TRBV25-1	NA	13	TRBJ2-5	NA	TGTGCCAGCAGTGAGGGGGCCCGGGAGACCCAGTACTTC	CASSEGARETQYF
TRBV9	NA	16	TRBJ2-7	TRBD1	TGTGCCAGCAGCGGGGGGTATGGACAGGGTGCCTACGAGCAGTACTTC	CASSGGYGQGAYEQYF
TRBV5-1	NA	16	TRBJ1-4	TRBD1	TGCGCCAGCAGCTTAGGCGGGACAGAAGGGTCTGGAAAACTGTTTTTT	CASSLGGTEGSGKLFF
TRBV10-1	NA	15	TRBJ2-7	TRBD2	TGCGCCAGCAGTGAGTCGAGCGGGAAAAGCTACGAGCAGTACTTC	CASSESSGKSYEQYF
TRBV7-3	NA	13	TRBJ1-1	TRBD1	TGTGCCAGCAGCCTAGGGACAGGCACTGAAGCTTTCTTT	CASSLGTGTEAFF
TRBV6-5	NA	15	TRBJ2-1	NA	TGTGCCAGCAAAATACACCGCCCGGTGGAGGTTGAGCAGTTCTTC	CASKIHRPVEVEQFF
TRBV30	NA	12	TRBJ2-1	NA	TGTGCCTGGAGCCCAAGAGACAATGAGCAGTTCTTC	CAWSPRDNEQFF
TRBV29-1	NA	13	TRBJ1-1	TRBD1	TGCAGCGGAGGACAGGACATGAACACTGAAGCTTTCTTT	CSGGQDMNTEAFF
TRBV2	NA	15	TRBJ2-1	NA	TGTGCCAGCAGTGAAAATAGCGGCTCCTACAATGAGCAGTTCTTC	CASSENSGSYNEQFF
TRBV28	NA	14	TRBJ1-1	TRBD1	TGTGCCAGCAGTTTCCCGACAGGGGGAACTGAAGCTTTCTTT	CASSFPTGGTEAFF
TRBV29-1	NA	14	TRBJ2-1	TRBD2	TGCAGCGTCAACGGGAGGGCCTCCTACAATGAGCAGTTCTTC	CSVNGRASYNEQFF
TRBV5-1	few	14	TRBJ2-7	NA	TGCGCCAGCAGTCAACAGGGTACCACCTACGAGCAGTACTTC	CASSQQGTTYEQYF
TRBV3-1/TRBV3-2	once	13	TRBJ1-1	NA	TGTGCCAGCAGCGCAGGGGCCCTCACTGAAGCTTTCTTT	CASSAGALTEAFF
TRBV4-2	NA	15	TRBJ2-7	TRBD2	TGTGCCAGCAGCCGCCTAGCGGTCGCCTCCTACGAGCAGTACTTC	CASSRLAVASYEQYF
TRBV24-1	NA	13	TRBJ1-6	NA	TGTGCCACCAGTATAGACAGTAATTCACCCCTCCACTTT	CATSIDSNSPLHF
TRBV6-5	NA	15	TRBJ2-5	TRBD1	TGTGCCAGCAGTTACGGGACAGGGGGCCGGGAGACCCAGTACTTC	CASSYGTGGRETQYF
TRBV28	NA	14	TRBJ1-1	NA	TGTGCCAGCAGTTTAATCGGGGTGAACACTGAAGCTTTCTTT	CASSLIGVNTEAFF
TRBV28	once	11	TRBJ1-2	NA	TGTGCCAGCAGACAATTTTATGGCTACACCTTC	CASRQFYGYTF